This T cell receptor beta chain was recorded in a study of metastatic and nonmetastatic thyroid tumors. No patient received treatment before thyroid surgery. As processed by the authors: Variation in CDR3 across clinicopathological groups served as the basis for constructing a distant-metastasis classifier in papillary thyroid cancer. With MiXCR, TCRdb reprocessed the PCR reads. TCRdb, not the authors, supplied the V and J calls. The sample lists under 55,000 clones, roughly a sixth occurring once. Concerning this clone itself: A junction end diverges from the germline sequence, so it may reflect a read error.

Sequenced material: blood. This receptor was obtained from a female donor with papillary thyroid cancer or a benign thyroid nodule (not recorded which). Some clones in this sample may be carry-over from other donors' samples.

The CDR3 is CAIRPRDVPLTGSNVLTF. CDR3 DNA: TGTGCCATCCGGCCCCGGGACGTCCCCCTCACTGGGTCCAACGTCCTGACTTTT. The chain has TRBV12-3 or TRBV12-4 and TRBJ2-6; perhaps D is TRBD1 or TRBD2 (5 bases each). The CDR3 is made up of 18 amino acids.